This TCR beta chain comes out of a study of T cell responses to AZD1222 COVID-19 vaccine. Whole-study results and caveats: There were mostly white British donors and more females than males, and clonal diversity was possibly underestimated.

Of note for this clone: The target antigen is unknown.

Germline V gene data show CDR1 as MGHDK and CDR2 as SYGVNS. V lost 6 bases to trimming and J lost 6 bases, with 17 bases between them. The CDR3 extends over 14 amino acids. Only in-frame clones appear in the TCRdb table, and some are missing; sequencing was by immunoSEQ multiplex PCR. The sample comprises 150,000 to 200,000 clones, around 88% of which are singletons, and roughly 11% rests with the top ten. The sequences come from peripheral blood, collected 28 days after the second AZD1222 dose. This receptor was obtained from an adult who received the AZD1222 COVID-19 vaccine. V usage is TRBV25-1 and J usage is TRBJ1-1, with TRBD1 as a possible D gene (5 bases). The CDR3 nucleotides are TGTGCCAGCAGCCGACAGCACAGGCCGTCTGAAGCTTTCTTT. Translation gives CASSRQHRPSEAFF.